Listed below are T cell receptor beta chains from one sample, sequenced in a study of blood T cell repertoires in COVID-19. Assay: immunoSEQ multiplex PCR; the TCRdb copy retains only in-frame clones and omits some. The table includes approximately 190,000 clones, 84% detected once. Sequenced input: peripheral blood. The receptor source for this set is a man younger than 45 with active or convalescent COVID-19. Each CDR3 is given with its conserved first and last residue. D genes are given only for firm matches. The size entry is marked missing in some rows and otherwise reads once, few, many or a size class.

NA	NA	TRBJ1-1	TRBV19	CASKKQASPTEAFF	TGTGCCAGCAAGAAACAGGCGAGTCCCACTGAAGCTTTCTTT
NA	TRBD1	TRBJ2-7	TRBV2	CASRERTGPSGEQYF	TGTGCCAGCAGAGAGCGGACAGGTCCCTCGGGGGAGCAGTACTTC
NA	TRBD2	TRBJ2-7	TRBV19	CATNPSGSYEQYF	TGTGCCACGAATCCTAGCGGATCCTACGAGCAGTACTTC
NA	TRBD1	TRBJ1-2	TRBV5-1	CASSADRARGGYTF	TGCGCCAGCAGCGCCGACAGGGCGAGGGGTGGCTACACCTTC
NA	NA	TRBJ1-4	TRBV7-2	CASSLAGGAQEKLFF	TGTGCCAGCAGCTTAGCCGGGGGGGCCCAAGAAAAACTGTTTTTT
NA	NA	TRBJ2-1	TRBV13	CASSGSGTVNEQFF	TGTGCCAGCAGCGGTTCCGGGACTGTAAATGAGCAGTTCTTC
NA	NA	TRBJ2-3	TRBV5-4	CASSLGAYTQYF	TGTGCCAGCAGCTTAGGGGCATATACGCAGTATTTT
NA	NA	TRBJ2-6	TRBV15	CATSRGASGANVLTF	TGTGCCACCAGCAGGGGAGCCTCTGGGGCCAACGTCCTGACTTTC
NA	TRBD1	TRBJ1-5	TRBV15	CATRPQGANQPQHF	TGTGCCACCCGCCCACAGGGGGCTAATCAGCCCCAGCATTTT
NA	NA	TRBJ2-7	TRBV11-2	CASSLERSYEQYF	TGTGCCAGCAGCTTAGAGAGGTCCTACGAGCAGTACTTC
NA	NA	TRBJ1-3	TRBV6-2/TRBV6-3	CASSYVESGNTIYF	TGTGCCAGCAGTTACGTGGAGTCTGGAAACACCATATATTTT
NA	NA	TRBJ1-4	TRBV15	CATSRDPPGTNEKLFF	TGTGCCACCAGCAGAGATCCTCCCGGAACTAATGAAAAACTGTTTTTT
NA	TRBD1	TRBJ1-1	TRBV5-1	CASSLVPGQGTGANTEAFF	TGCGCCAGCAGCTTGGTCCCGGGACAGGGGACGGGGGCGAACACTGAAGCTTTCTTT
NA	TRBD2	TRBJ2-5	TRBV30	CAWTNLAGGVRETQYF	TGTGCCTGGACTAATTTAGCGGGGGGGGTGAGAGAGACCCAGTACTTC
few	TRBD1	TRBJ2-1	TRBV11-2	CASSLDPGQYNEQFF	TGTGCCAGCAGCTTAGATCCGGGACAGTACAATGAGCAGTTCTTC
NA	NA	TRBJ2-1	TRBV7-9	CASSLQRNEQFF	TGTGCCAGCAGCTTACAGCGCAATGAGCAGTTCTTC
NA	TRBD1	TRBJ1-6	TRBV3-1/TRBV3-2	CASSPGQGRGLSPLHF	TGTGCCAGCAGCCCGGGACAGGGGAGGGGGCTTTCACCCCTCCACTTT